The 5 T cell receptor beta chains in this list originate from one sample, sequenced in a study of a mutant IDH1 vaccine in newly diagnosed glioma. These receptors' antigens are unknown. Data came from immunoSEQ multiplex PCR; TCRdb stores just in-frame clones and leaves some out. Of about 40,000 clones detected, about four fifths appear once; the ten largest clones hold about 2.2%. Time point described: week 11, during vaccination. The investigators gave 300 ug of mutant IDH1 20-mer peptide in each vaccine dose, together with topical imiquimod. Sequenced material: PBMCs, taken from a glioma patient whose treatment included an IDH1 peptide vaccine. The receptors shown here come from a man aged 40-49 years with glioma.

This chain's CDR3 is CASSYSREGPGEQYF. CDR3 bases: TGTGCCAGCAGTTACTCACGGGAGGGCCCGGGCGAGCAGTACTTC. The rearrangement joins TRBV6-5 to TRBJ2-7; 8 bases agree with TRBD2. V lost 0 bases and J lost 6; bases outside the gene matches: 7. The CDR3 runs to 15 residues. Per germline, CDR1 MNHEY and CDR2 SVGAGI.

Concerning this clone itself: This CDR3 is also generated by other DNA sequences in the sample. The rearrangement uses TRBV18 and TRBJ2-7; TRBD1 aligns across 7 bases. The germline gives CDR1 KGHSH, CDR2 LQKENI. This CDR3 spans 14 amino acids. Losses at the gene ends were 3 bases for V and 4 bases for J; bases not matched to a gene: 6. CDR3 residues: CASSPGTALYEQYF. DNA of the CDR3: TGTGCCAGCTCACCCGGGACAGCATTATACGAGCAGTACTTC.

The chain has TRBV19 and TRBJ2-6; TRBD1 matches 7 bases. Germline V lookup: CDR1 LNHDA, CDR2 SQIVND (reference sequence). V was pared by 5 bases and J by 2 bases, with 3 bases of the junction left unmatched. The length of the CDR3 is 15 residues. The CDR3 sequence: CASSLQGAGANVLTF. DNA for the CDR3: TGTGCCAGTAGTCTCCAGGGGGCTGGGGCCAACGTCCTGACTTTC. The full variable domain, in which reference TRBV19 and TRBJ2-6 provide the parts outside the CDR3, is DGGITQSPKYLFRKEGQNVTLSCEQNLNHDAMYWYRQDPGQGLRLIYYSQIVNDFQKGDIAEGYSVSREKKESFPLTVTSAQKNPTAFYLCASSLQGAGANVLTFGAGSRLTVL.

The chain recombines TRBV29-1 with TRBJ2-7; 10 positions match TRBD1. V shed 6 bases, J shed 3 bases, and the junction held 8 bases outside the gene matches. Germline V gene lookup returns CDR1 SQVTM and CDR2 ANQGSEA. The CDR3 has 14 amino acids. CDR3 residues: CSVQPRDRGYEQYF. The CDR3 DNA is TGCAGCGTGCAACCTCGGGACAGGGGCTACGAGCAGTACTTC.

J is TRBJ2-2 and V is TRBV27; possible D gene TRBD2, 6 bases. Germline values: CDR1 MNHEY, CDR2 SMNVEV (reference sequence). The CDR3 runs to 13 residues. Trimming took 10 bases from V and 3 from J, leaving 12 bases between them. The CDR3 bases are TGTGCCACCGGGACTTTACACACCGGGGAGCTGTTTTTT. Translated, it gives CATGTLHTGELFF.